The source of this T cell receptor beta chain is a study of T cell changes during pregnancy in multiple sclerosis. V shed 4 bases and J shed 9 bases, with 10 bases lying between them. Germline CDR1 and CDR2: SGHDN and FVKESK. This CDR3 region has 12 residues. TCRdb's table, derived via immunoSEQ multiplex PCR, lists solely in-frame clones and lacks some. Of roughly 64,000 clones in the sample, 92% are singletons; the top ten hold more than 1.3%. Sequenced here: peripheral blood, sampled in the second trimester of pregnancy. The chain employs TRBV14 and TRBJ1-3; D unresolved. This TCR derives from a female donor with multiple sclerosis, enrolled in a pregnancy study. The CDR3 DNA sequence: TGTGCCAGCAGCCCATTGGGGAGCACCATATATTTT. Its translation is CASSPLGSTIYF. Based on the CDR3 plus reference TRBV14 and TRBJ1-3, the full variable domain is EAGVTQFPSHSVIEKGQTVTLRCDPISGHDNLYWYRRVMGKEIKFLLHFVKESKQDESGMPNNRFLAERTGGTYSTLKVQPAELEDSGVYFCASSPLGSTIYFGEGSWLTVV.